The rows below give T cell receptor beta chains drawn from one sample of a study of graft-versus-host responses after intestinal transplantation. The protocol was immunoSEQ multiplex PCR, while the TCRdb copy is restricted to in-frame clones and leaves out a portion. The sample lists about 7,200 clones; around 30% were seen once. The input for sequencing was alloreactive CD4+ T cells from a mixed lymphocyte reaction culture, taken before transplantation. The receptors originated from a human patient who was an organ donor for intestinal transplantation. CDR3s include the opening cysteine and the closing phenylalanine or tryptophan. The D gene is left open where the match is weak. Size is omitted from some rows. Given values are once, few, many or a class for expanded clones.

. . TRBV4-1 17 CASSQTSAGLSYNEQFF
. TRBD1 TRBV11-3 13 CASSSTPTGGQFF
many TRBD1 TRBV19 13 CASRRQGAYGYTF
. . TRBV6-5 14 CASMGATSGNTIYF
. . TRBV18 14 CASSPDSGWHEQYF
. . TRBV27 13 CASRNTYSYEQYF
. . TRBV28 16 CASGKLTRDWADTQYF
. . TRBV15 14 CATSRLREGYGYTF
few . TRBV6-1 13 CASSEDRGYEQYF
. . TRBV13 13 CASSLQPRQPQHF
few . TRBV7-9 14 CASSFSTWEDEQYF
medium-sized . TRBV2 13 CASSRGGTGELFF
. TRBD2 TRBV5-1 17 CASSSLRTSGTNYEQFF
medium-sized . TRBV2 12 CASSASGNTIYF
. TRBD1 TRBV4-3 15 CASSQVGNRGRSYTF
medium-sized . TRBV2 12 CASRGVEGELFF
. . TRBV7-3 15 CASSSRGVSYNEQFF
few TRBD1 TRBV25-1 15 CASSGQGEGGNTIYF
few . TRBV27 16 CASNPQRGGGTDTQYF
. . TRBV5-1 17 CASSLEAGGTGEETQYF
. TRBD2 TRBV7-3 17 CASGVAGVSKGANVLTF
. . TRBV5-1 12 CASSVRDNEQFF
. . TRBV6-1 13 CASSPQGWSEQYF
. . TRBV5-1 13 CASSLGTYNEQFF
few . TRBV11-3 12 CASSLTHNEQFF
. . TRBV19 15 CASSILAANTGELFF
few TRBD1 TRBV19 13 CASPDRGHQPQHF
medium-sized . TRBV7-2 13 CASSLQGYTEAFF
. TRBD1 TRBV19 15 CASSSPPGGNQPQHF
large TRBD1 TRBV5-4 13 CASTRDREETQYF
. . TRBV11-2 14 CASTPAAPYNEQFF
. . TRBV19 15 CASSLRQNYNSPLHF
. . TRBV7-9 13 CATKSGSGNTIYF
medium-sized TRBD2 TRBV11-3 15 CASSFGGARANEQFF
few . TRBV7-2 17 CASSRRPSLASTDTQYF
. . TRBV5-6 14 CASSLGGANYGYTF
. . TRBV6-1 11 CASSYGETQYF
. . TRBV5-1 14 CASSLEDMYNEQFF
. . TRBV5-5 14 CASSLSRGQETQYF
few . TRBV7-2 14 CASSTYKGDVTQYF
few . TRBV28 14 CASSFRRGPETQYF
medium-sized TRBD1 TRBV10-3 17 CAISEPTMTGFRGGYTF
. TRBD1 TRBV4-1 15 CASSLGQGAYYGYTF
. TRBD2 TRBV5-8 15 CASSLLSGGQETQYF
few TRBD1 TRBV19 13 CASSGTGRDKLFF
few . TRBV11-3 14 CASSLEGGSDTQYF
. . TRBV7-2 12 CASSLVRAAGTF
. . TRBV4-1 16 CASSQAPGGVVYGYTF
. . TRBV6-4 16 CASSPQVRENIHEQYF
. TRBD2 TRBV7-2 18 CASSRRLAGATGTGELFF
medium-sized . TRBV7-9 14 CASTPLQGYTEAFF
few . TRBV6-1 13 CASSLRGTGELFF
. . TRBV28 16 CASSLWRRGLVQPQHF
. TRBD1 TRBV6-1 14 CASTRTGLREKLFF
few . TRBV7-2 16 CASSLMLGAHTDTQYF
. TRBD1 TRBV4-1 15 CASSPYIGTGAGYTF
few . TRBV2 13 CASSEIGFSEAFF